Shown below are 11 T cell receptor beta chains from a single sample sequenced in a study of blood T cell repertoires in COVID-19. This table comes from immunoSEQ multiplex PCR, and its TCRdb copy is limited to in-frame clones, with some not included. This sample has under 65,000 clones, with approximately 80% found just once. Sequencing was carried out using peripheral blood. The receptors stem from a woman aged 55-75 years with acute or convalescent COVID-19.

This chain joins TRBV5-1 and TRBJ2-3; no definite D call. With 4 bases removed from V and 0 bases from J, the gap between germline ends came to 6 bases. The germline V gene has CDR1 SGHRS and CDR2 YFSETQ. The CDR3 spans 13 residues. CDR3 region: CASSATSTDTQYF. The CDR3 bases are TGCGCCAGCAGCGCCACTAGCACAGATACGCAGTATTTT.

This clone was observed a single time. The J gene is TRBJ2-3, the V gene TRBV11-2; tentatively, D is TRBD1 (6 bases). This CDR3 has 13 residues. CDR1 and CDR2 from the germline V gene are SGHAT and FQNNGV. V was cut by 4 bases and J by 8 bases, with 13 bases left in between. The CDR3, as DNA: TGTGCCAGCAGCTCAACAGGGTCTGGTACGCAGTATTTT. Protein sequence: CASSSTGSGTQYF. The whole variable domain, remainder taken from reference TRBV11-2 and TRBJ2-3, is EAGVAQSPRYKIIEKRQSVAFWCNPISGHATLYWYQQILGQGPKLLIQFQNNGVVDDSQLPKDRFSAERLKGVDSTLKIQPAKLEDSAVYLCASSSTGSGTQYFGPGTRLTVL.

This chain links TRBV6-5 with TRBJ2-7; D unclear. The germline V gene encodes CDR1 MNHEY and CDR2 SVGAGI. Between the trimmed V and J ends, which lost 6 bases and 0 bases, there was a span of 12 bases. The CDR3 contains 14 residues. CDR3: CASRVGRSSYEQYF. The CDR3 DNA reads as TGTGCCAGCAGGGTTGGAAGGAGCTCCTACGAGCAGTACTTC.

V is TRBV6-6 and J is TRBJ2-2; maybe TRBD2 (7 bases). The CDR3 loop spans 15 amino acids. Germline V lookup: CDR1 MNHNY, CDR2 SVGAGI (reference sequence). V was clipped by 9 bases and J by 4 bases, with 18 bases between them. The CDR3 sequence is CASNDGGRGTGELFF. The CDR3 bases are TGTGCCAGTAACGACGGGGGGCGCGGCACCGGGGAGCTGTTTTTT.

This clone turned up a few times. This chain connects TRBV2 to TRBJ1-5; TRBD1 might be the D (6 bases). Germline CDR1 SNHLY, CDR2 FYNNEI. CDR3 length equals 17 residues. V shed 5 bases and J shed 5 bases, with 22 bases lying between them. CDR3 sequence: CASSLSSGVIIDQPQHF. The CDR3 DNA follows: TGTGCCAGCAGTCTATCTTCAGGGGTCATCATCGATCAGCCCCAGCATTTT.

The chain employs TRBV4-1 and TRBJ2-3; 9 nucleotides match TRBD2. The CDR3 runs 16 residues. Losses at the gene ends were 0 bases for V and 5 bases for J; bases not matched to a gene: 6. CDR1 MGHRA and CDR2 YSYEKL come from the germline V gene. The CDR3 coding sequence is TGCGCCAGCAGCCAAGATGGGGCGGGAGGGAGAGATACGCAGTATTTT. Encoded protein: CASSQDGAGGRDTQYF.

The chain employs TRBV5-1 and TRBJ1-1; a weak D match, TRBD1 (6 bases). The CDR3 is made up of 14 amino acids. CDR1 is SGHRS, CDR2 YFSETQ, per germline. V lost 3 bases and J 5 bases, leaving 14 bases between the germline ends. Written as DNA, the CDR3 is TGCGCCAGCAGCTCGGGGATGGGGGCGACTGAAGCTTTCTTT. This gives the protein CASSSGMGATEAFF.

The rearrangement links TRBV19 to TRBJ2-7; 7 nucleotides agree with TRBD1. J gave up 3 bases and V 2 bases, and 1 base lay outside the gene matches. The CDR3 totals 13 residues. CDR1 is LNHDA, CDR2 SQIVND, per germline (reference sequence). CDR3: CASSIYRGYEQYF. Written as DNA, the CDR3 is TGTGCCAGTAGTATATACAGGGGCTACGAGCAGTACTTC.

The chain uses TRBV16 and TRBJ2-7; D might be TRBD1 (6 bases). This CDR3 is 16 amino acids long. V dropped 0 bases and J dropped 1 base, with 13 bases sitting between them. Germline assignment: CDR1 KGHSY and CDR2 FQNENV. This chain's CDR3 is CASSQSPPGASYEQYF. As DNA, the CDR3 is TGTGCCAGCAGCCAATCCCCCCCAGGGGCTTCCTACGAGCAGTACTTC.

This clone came up a few times. The V call is TRBV7-9, the J call TRBJ2-7; 7 nucleotides line up with TRBD1. V was pared by 5 bases and J by 2 bases, with 6 bases of the junction left unmatched. CDR1 and CDR2 from the germline V gene are SEHNR and FQNEAQ (reference sequence). The length of the CDR3 is 14 residues. DNA of the CDR3: TGTGCCAGCAGCCCCAGGGGGTCCCCCTACGAGCAGTACTTC. The encoded protein is CASSPRGSPYEQYF.

The gene calls are TRBV7-2 and TRBJ2-3; 10 bases match TRBD2. The CDR3 has 16 amino acids. After removal of 1 base from V and 7 bases from J, the junction contained 8 bases not matched to a gene. CDR1 is SGHTA and CDR2 is FQGNSA in the germline V gene. CDR3 sequence reads: CASSLGVSGGANTQYF. DNA for the CDR3: TGTGCCAGCAGCTTAGGGGTGAGCGGGGGGGCAAATACGCAGTATTTT.